This T cell receptor beta chain comes out of a study of blood T cell repertoires in COVID-19. Study-wide context: There were acute and convalescent COVID-19 samples, and they came from the United States, Italy and Spain. Sources were T cells, B-cell-depleted T cells, or PBMCs; the material itself was cDNA or gDNA.

This CDR3 comprises 12 residues. With 0 bases removed from V and 8 bases from J, the gap between germline ends came to 8 bases. Germline values: CDR1 SGHDT, CDR2 YYEEEE. This clone was counted once. In the source study's methods: Using reference gene primer amplification, nucleated cell counts were estimated. Using immunoSEQ multiplex PCR, the repertoire was profiled, and TCRdb retains in-frame clones only, with some absent. The DNA gave D and trimming, while V, J and clone size come from that table. The sample shows about 27,000 clones, over 80% of them seen only once. Sequencing was done on a sample of peripheral blood. The origin of this receptor is a human donor in a cohort sampled during active COVID-19. V and J are TRBV5-6 and TRBJ1-2; D unclear. The CDR3 loop reads CASSLVLAGYTF. Written as DNA, the CDR3 is TGTGCCAGCAGCTTGGTGCTGGCCGGCTACACCTTC.